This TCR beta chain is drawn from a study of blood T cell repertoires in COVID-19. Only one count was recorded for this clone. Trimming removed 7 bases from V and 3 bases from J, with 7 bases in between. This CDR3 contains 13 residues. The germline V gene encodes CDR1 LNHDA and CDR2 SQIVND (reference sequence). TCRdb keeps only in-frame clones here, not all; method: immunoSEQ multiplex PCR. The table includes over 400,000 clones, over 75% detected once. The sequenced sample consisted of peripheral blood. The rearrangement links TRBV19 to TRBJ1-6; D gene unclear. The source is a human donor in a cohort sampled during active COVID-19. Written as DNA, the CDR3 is TGTGCCAGTACGGAGTTCTATAATTCACCCCTCCACTTT. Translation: CASTEFYNSPLHF.